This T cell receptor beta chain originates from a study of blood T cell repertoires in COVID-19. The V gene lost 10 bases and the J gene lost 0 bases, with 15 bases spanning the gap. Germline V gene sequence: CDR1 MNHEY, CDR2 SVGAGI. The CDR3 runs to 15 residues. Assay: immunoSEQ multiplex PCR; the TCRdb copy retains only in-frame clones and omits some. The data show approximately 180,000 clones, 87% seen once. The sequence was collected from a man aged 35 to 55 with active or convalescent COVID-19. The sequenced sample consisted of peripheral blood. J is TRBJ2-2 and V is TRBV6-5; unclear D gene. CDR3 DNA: TGTGCCACCAGGTGGTCGTCAGCGAACACCGGGGAGCTGTTTTTT. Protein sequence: CATRWSSANTGELFF.